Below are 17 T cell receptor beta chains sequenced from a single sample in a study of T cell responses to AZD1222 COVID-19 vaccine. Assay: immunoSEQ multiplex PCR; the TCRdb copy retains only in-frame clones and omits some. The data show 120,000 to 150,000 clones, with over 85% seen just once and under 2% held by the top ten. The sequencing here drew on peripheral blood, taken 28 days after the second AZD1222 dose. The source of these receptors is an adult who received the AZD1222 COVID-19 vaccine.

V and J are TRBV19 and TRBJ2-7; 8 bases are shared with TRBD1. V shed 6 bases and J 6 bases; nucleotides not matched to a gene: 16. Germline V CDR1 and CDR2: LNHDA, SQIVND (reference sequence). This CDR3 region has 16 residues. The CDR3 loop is CASSFMGRGQRGEQYF. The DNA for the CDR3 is TGTGCCAGTAGCTTTATGGGCAGGGGGCAACGAGGCGAGCAGTACTTC.

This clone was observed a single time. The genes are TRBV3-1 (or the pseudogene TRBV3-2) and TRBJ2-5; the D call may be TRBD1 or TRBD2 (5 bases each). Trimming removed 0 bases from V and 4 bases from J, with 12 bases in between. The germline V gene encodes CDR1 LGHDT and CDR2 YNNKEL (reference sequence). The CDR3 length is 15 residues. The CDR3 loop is CASSQEGLAAETQYF. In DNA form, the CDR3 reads TGTGCCAGCAGCCAAGAGGGGCTAGCCGCAGAGACCCAGTACTTC.

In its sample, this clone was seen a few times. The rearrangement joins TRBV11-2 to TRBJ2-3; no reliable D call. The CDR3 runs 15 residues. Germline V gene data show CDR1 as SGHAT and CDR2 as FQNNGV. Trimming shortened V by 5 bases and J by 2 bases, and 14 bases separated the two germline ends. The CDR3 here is CASSLIAVITDTQYF. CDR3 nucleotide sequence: TGTGCCAGCAGCCTCATAGCCGTTATCACAGATACGCAGTATTTT.

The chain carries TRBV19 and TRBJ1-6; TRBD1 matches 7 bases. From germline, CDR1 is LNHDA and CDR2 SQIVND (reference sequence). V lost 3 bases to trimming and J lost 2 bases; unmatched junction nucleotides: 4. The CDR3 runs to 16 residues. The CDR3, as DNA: TGTGCCAGTAGTATCCTGACAGGGACCTATAATTCACCCCTCCACTTT. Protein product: CASSILTGTYNSPLHF.

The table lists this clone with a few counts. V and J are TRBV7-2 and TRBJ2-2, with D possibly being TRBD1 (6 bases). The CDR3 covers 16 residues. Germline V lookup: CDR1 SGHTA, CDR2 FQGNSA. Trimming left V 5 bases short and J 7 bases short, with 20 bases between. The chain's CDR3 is CASSLSRDTPGGELFF. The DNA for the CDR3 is TGTGCCAGCAGCCTCTCCCGGGACACCCCCGGCGGGGAGCTGTTTTTT.

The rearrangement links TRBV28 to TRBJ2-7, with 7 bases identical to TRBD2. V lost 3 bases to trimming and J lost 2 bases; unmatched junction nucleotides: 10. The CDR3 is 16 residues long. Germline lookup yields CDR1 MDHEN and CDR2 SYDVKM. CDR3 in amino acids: CASSFTLSGGPYEQYF. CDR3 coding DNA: TGTGCCAGCAGTTTCACCCTATCGGGAGGTCCCTACGAGCAGTACTTC. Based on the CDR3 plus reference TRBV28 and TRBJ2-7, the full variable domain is DVKVTQSSRYLVKRTGEKVFLECVQDMDHENMFWYRQDPGLGLRLIYFSYDVKMKEKGDIPEGYSVSREKKERFSLILESASTNQTSMYLCASSFTLSGGPYEQYFGPGTRLTVT.

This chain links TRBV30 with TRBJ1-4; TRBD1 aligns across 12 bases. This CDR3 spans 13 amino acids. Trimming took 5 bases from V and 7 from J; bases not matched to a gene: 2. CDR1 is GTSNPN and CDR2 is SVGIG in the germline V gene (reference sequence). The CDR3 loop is CAWGGQGAEKLFF. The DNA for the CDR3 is TGTGCCTGGGGGGGACAGGGGGCTGAAAAACTGTTTTTT.

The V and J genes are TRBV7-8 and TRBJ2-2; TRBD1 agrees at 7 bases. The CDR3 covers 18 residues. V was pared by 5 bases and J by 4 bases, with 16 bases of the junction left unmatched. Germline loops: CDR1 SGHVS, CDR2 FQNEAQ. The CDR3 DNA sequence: TGTGCCAGCAGCCCGAAAACACAGGGGTCGACGGGCACCGGGGAGCTGTTTTTT. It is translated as CASSPKTQGSTGTGELFF. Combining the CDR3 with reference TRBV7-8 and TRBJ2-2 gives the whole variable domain GAGVSQSPRYKVAKRGQDVALRCDPISGHVSLFWYQQALGQGPEFLTYFQNEAQLDKSGLPSDRFFAERPEGSVSTLKIQRTQQEDSAVYLCASSPKTQGSTGTGELFFGEGSRLTVL.

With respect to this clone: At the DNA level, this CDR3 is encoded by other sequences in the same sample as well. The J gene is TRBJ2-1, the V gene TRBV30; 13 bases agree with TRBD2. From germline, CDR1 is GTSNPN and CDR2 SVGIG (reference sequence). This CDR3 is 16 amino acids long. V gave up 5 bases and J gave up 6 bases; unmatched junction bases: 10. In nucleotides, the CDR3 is TGTGCCTGGGAGCCCGGACTAGCGGGAGTCGGCAATGAGCAGTTCTTC. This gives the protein CAWEPGLAGVGNEQFF.

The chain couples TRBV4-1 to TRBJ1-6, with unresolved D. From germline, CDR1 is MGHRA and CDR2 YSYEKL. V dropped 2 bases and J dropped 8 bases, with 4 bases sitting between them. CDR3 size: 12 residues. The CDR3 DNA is TGCGCCAGCAGCCAATCGGATTCACCCCTCCACTTT. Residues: CASSQSDSPLHF.

The CDR3 sequence is CASSGDEGRAFF. The CDR3, as DNA: TGTGCCAGCAGCGGCGATGAGGGCCGAGCTTTCTTT. This chain uses TRBV3-1 (or the pseudogene TRBV3-2) with TRBJ1-1, with D uncertain. Germline V gives CDR1 LGHDT, CDR2 YNNKEL (reference sequence). Deletions cut 5 bases from V and 10 bases from J, with 14 bases between. This CDR3 contains 12 residues.

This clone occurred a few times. Here the CDR3 DNA reads TGTGCCAGCATGGGCCTTAATGGTGTACAGTACTTC. Translated, it gives CASMGLNGVQYF. The rearrangement links TRBV6-5 to TRBJ2-7, with D unclear. With 7 bases removed from V and 10 bases from J, the gap between germline ends came to 17 bases. This CDR3 has 12 residues. Germline V CDR1 and CDR2: MNHEY, SVGAGI.

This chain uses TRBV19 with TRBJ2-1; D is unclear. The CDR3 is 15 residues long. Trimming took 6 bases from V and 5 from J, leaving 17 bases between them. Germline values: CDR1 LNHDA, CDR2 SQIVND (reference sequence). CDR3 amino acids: CASSPRRKTDNEQFF. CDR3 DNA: TGTGCCAGTAGCCCCCGACGCAAAACGGACAATGAGCAGTTCTTC.

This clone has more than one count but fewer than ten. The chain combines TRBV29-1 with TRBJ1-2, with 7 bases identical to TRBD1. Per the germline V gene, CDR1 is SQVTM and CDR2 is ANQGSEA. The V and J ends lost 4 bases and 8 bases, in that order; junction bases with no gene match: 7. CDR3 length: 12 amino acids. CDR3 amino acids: CSVVTGQFGYTF. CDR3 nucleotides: TGCAGCGTTGTGACAGGGCAGTTCGGCTACACCTTC.

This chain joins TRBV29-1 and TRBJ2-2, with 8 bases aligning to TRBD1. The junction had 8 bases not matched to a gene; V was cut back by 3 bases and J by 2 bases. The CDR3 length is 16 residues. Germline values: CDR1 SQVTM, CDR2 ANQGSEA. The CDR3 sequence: CSVESPTGANTGELFF. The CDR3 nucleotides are TGCAGCGTTGAGTCCCCGACAGGGGCTAACACCGGGGAGCTGTTTTTT.

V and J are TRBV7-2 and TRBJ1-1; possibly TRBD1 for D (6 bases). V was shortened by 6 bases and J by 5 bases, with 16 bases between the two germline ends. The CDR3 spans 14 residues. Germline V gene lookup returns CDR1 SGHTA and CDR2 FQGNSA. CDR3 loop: CASRKQGGGTEAFF. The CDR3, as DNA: TGTGCCAGCAGAAAACAGGGAGGCGGGACTGAAGCTTTCTTT.

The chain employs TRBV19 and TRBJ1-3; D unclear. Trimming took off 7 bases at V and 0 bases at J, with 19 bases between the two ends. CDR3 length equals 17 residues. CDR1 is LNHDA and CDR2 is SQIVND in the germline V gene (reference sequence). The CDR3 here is CASTSRRGPGSGNTIYF. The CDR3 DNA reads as TGTGCCAGTACCAGCCGCCGAGGTCCGGGCTCTGGAAACACCATATATTTT.